This is a list of T cell receptor beta chains from one sample in a study of cytomegalovirus exposure and HLA in healthy donors. The protocol was immunoSEQ multiplex PCR, while the TCRdb copy is restricted to in-frame clones and leaves out a portion. The sample contains 100,000 to 150,000 clones, over 60% of which appear only once. Material: PBMCs. The receptors come from a man aged 50 to 59 in good health and CMV-seronegative. Each CDR3 is given with its conserved first and last residue. The order of the fields is V gene, J gene, CDR3 protein.

v_gene: TRBV12-5; j_gene: TRBJ2-7; CDR3aa: CASARDRGSYEQYF
v_gene: TRBV7-9; j_gene: TRBJ2-6; CDR3aa: CASSFVGDIISGANVLTF
v_gene: TRBV27; j_gene: TRBJ1-4; CDR3aa: CASSFLEGAIGKLFF
v_gene: TRBV28; j_gene: TRBJ1-2; CDR3aa: CASTGQTLYGYTF
v_gene: TRBV14; j_gene: TRBJ1-5; CDR3aa: CASSREIWVVQPQHF
v_gene: TRBV7-8; j_gene: TRBJ1-5; CDR3aa: CASSARDRGSNQPQHF
v_gene: TRBV4-1; j_gene: TRBJ1-4; CDR3aa: CASSQEGGLTNEKLFF
v_gene: TRBV2; j_gene: TRBJ1-2; CDR3aa: CASSVASEGGYTF
v_gene: TRBV28; j_gene: TRBJ1-2; CDR3aa: CASSLGAVSYGYTF
v_gene: TRBV5-6; j_gene: TRBJ1-4; CDR3aa: CASSRSGLNNEKLFF
v_gene: TRBV7-2; j_gene: TRBJ2-5; CDR3aa: CASSLSLGGETQYF
v_gene: TRBV19; j_gene: TRBJ1-2; CDR3aa: CASSDSTGGRGGYTF
v_gene: TRBV15; j_gene: TRBJ2-7; CDR3aa: CATSRIVTGGSEQYF
v_gene: TRBV19; j_gene: TRBJ1-5; CDR3aa: CASSTRPRDRVGSNQPQHF
v_gene: TRBV5-5; j_gene: TRBJ1-1; CDR3aa: CASSSDRENTEAFF
v_gene: TRBV5-1; j_gene: TRBJ1-2; CDR3aa: CASSPTGGLDYGYTF
v_gene: TRBV10-3; j_gene: TRBJ1-6; CDR3aa: CAISVGGQGSSPLHF
v_gene: TRBV5-1; j_gene: TRBJ2-1; CDR3aa: CASSLGGTEQFF
v_gene: TRBV30; j_gene: TRBJ2-2; CDR3aa: CAWRLQAYTGELFF
v_gene: TRBV5-1; j_gene: TRBJ1-3; CDR3aa: CASSPEQGTGNTIYF
v_gene: TRBV15; j_gene: TRBJ2-3; CDR3aa: CATSRDGGLATDTQYF
v_gene: TRBV7-9; j_gene: TRBJ2-7; CDR3aa: CASSGQANSYEQYF
v_gene: TRBV7-9; j_gene: TRBJ1-2; CDR3aa: CASSRQAGESYGYTF
v_gene: TRBV7-6; j_gene: TRBJ2-1; CDR3aa: CASSQNNEQFF
v_gene: TRBV6-5; j_gene: TRBJ1-2; CDR3aa: CASSPGGFYGYTF
v_gene: TRBV5-1; j_gene: TRBJ2-1; CDR3aa: CASSLTGNYNEQFF
v_gene: TRBV30; j_gene: TRBJ1-3; CDR3aa: CAWSVGTMAGNTIYF
v_gene: TRBV7-2; j_gene: TRBJ1-5; CDR3aa: CASSLFPRGRSQPQHF
v_gene: TRBV29-1; j_gene: TRBJ2-3; CDR3aa: CSDLKSAGRDTQYF
v_gene: TRBV5-5; j_gene: TRBJ1-1; CDR3aa: CASSLVSGGTEAFF
v_gene: TRBV4-2; j_gene: .; CDR3aa: CASSQAAGTGSYEQYF
v_gene: TRBV11-2; j_gene: TRBJ2-7; CDR3aa: CASSHGLAGDYEQYF
v_gene: TRBV6-5; j_gene: TRBJ1-5; CDR3aa: CASSPTGNQPQHF
v_gene: TRBV5-1; j_gene: TRBJ1-1; CDR3aa: CASSFAGASITEAFF